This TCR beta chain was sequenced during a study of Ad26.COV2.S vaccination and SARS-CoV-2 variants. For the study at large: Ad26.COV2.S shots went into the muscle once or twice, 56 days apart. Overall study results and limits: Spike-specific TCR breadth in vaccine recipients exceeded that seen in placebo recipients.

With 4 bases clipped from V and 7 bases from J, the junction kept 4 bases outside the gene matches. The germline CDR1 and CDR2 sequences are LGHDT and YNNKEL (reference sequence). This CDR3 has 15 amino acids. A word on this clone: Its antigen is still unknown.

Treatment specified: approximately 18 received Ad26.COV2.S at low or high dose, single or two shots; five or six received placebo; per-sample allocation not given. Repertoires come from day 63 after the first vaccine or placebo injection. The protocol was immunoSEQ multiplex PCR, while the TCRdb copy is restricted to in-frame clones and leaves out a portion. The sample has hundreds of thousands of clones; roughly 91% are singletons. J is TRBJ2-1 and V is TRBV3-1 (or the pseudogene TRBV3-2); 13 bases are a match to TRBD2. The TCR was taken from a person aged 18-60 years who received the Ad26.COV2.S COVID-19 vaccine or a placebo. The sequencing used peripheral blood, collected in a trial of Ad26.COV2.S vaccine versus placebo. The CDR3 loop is CASSPGLAGVNEQFF. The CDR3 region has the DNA TGTGCCAGCAGCCCAGGACTAGCGGGGGTAAATGAGCAGTTCTTC.